This TCR beta chain was documented in a study of blood T cells in healthy people across ages. About the study: With template switching, about one barcoded beta molecule was captured per two T cells. General study points: Roughly linear age-related decline in beta diversity appeared, significant by age about 40.

Per germline, CDR1 SGHRS and CDR2 YFSETQ. V was pared by 0 bases and J by 4 bases, with 13 bases between. CDR3 length: 15 amino acids. For the second PCR, which ran for roughly 6 to 11 cycles, a sample-barcoded 5' primer and a J-beta primer mix were used. Each cDNA molecule received a tag from a template-switch adaptor that had 12 random nucleotides. TCRdb used MiXCR to reprocess the 5' RACE reads, holding one entry per CDR3 protein. This sample has hundreds of thousands of distinct CDR3 sequences; more than 40% occur once, and the top ten carry roughly 20%. Note on this clonotype: What it binds is unknown.

The chain links TRBV5-1 to TRBJ2-5, with TRBD2 as a possible D gene (6 bases). The receptor was isolated from a woman aged 55-75 years in good health. Sequenced input: blood. The CDR3 nucleotides read TGCGCCAGCAGCTTGGCGGGGTTCGGGGGAGAGACCCAGTACTTC. This encodes CASSLAGFGGETQYF.